The clone carrying this TCR beta chain was recorded at least ten times. The source of the sample is a study of human T cells and chemical hapten exposure. Time point defined: pre-sensitization, week 0. The treatment: therapeutic diphenylcyclopropenone sensitization with weekly scalp DPC. MiXCR, run by TCRdb on the RACE reads, gives a single entry per CDR3 protein. The data hold 300,000 to 450,000 distinct CDR3 sequences, with 5.1% observed a single time. This CDR3 has 18 residues. Specimen: whole blood, collected in connection with sensitization to the hapten diphenylcyclopropenone (DPC). The sequence was collected from a woman aged 50 to 60 with alopecia areata. Some clones in this sample may be carry-over from other donors' samples. The J gene is TRBJ2-7, the V gene TRBV21-1; the table names TRBD1, a call not compared with the DNA. TRBV21-1 is described as a pseudogene. The CDR3 reads CASSRRGQGPRQTYEQYF. The CDR3 coding sequence is TGTGCCAGCAGCCGACGCGGACAGGGACCCCGCCAGACCTACGAGCAGTACTTC.